The 5 T cell receptor beta chains given below trace back to one sample, sequenced in a study of blood T cell repertoires in COVID-19. The assay was immunoSEQ multiplex PCR, and TCRdb's table has in-frame clones only and misses some. The profile shows over 350,000 clones, just over 85% of them singletons. The sequenced material came from peripheral blood. The receptors derive from a woman aged 25 to 39 with active or convalescent COVID-19.

V is TRBV27 and J is TRBJ1-5; D not certain. Trimming cost V 3 bases and J 0 bases, with 9 bases left between them. The CDR3 extends over 15 amino acids. The germline gives CDR1 MNHEY, CDR2 SMNVEV (reference sequence). The CDR3 nucleotides are TGTGCCAGCAGTTTGTTCGGGATTAGCAATCAGCCCCAGCATTTT. This codes for CASSLFGISNQPQHF.

This rearrangement joins TRBV4-1 to TRBJ2-5, with 9 bases matching TRBD2. Trimming removed 4 bases from V and 2 bases from J; junction bases left unmatched: 11. The CDR3 length is 17 residues. The germline CDR1 and CDR2 sequences are MGHRA and YSYEKL. CDR3 loop: CASSLSGGRSLQETQYF. CDR3 in DNA: TGCGCCAGCAGCCTTAGCGGGGGCCGAAGTTTACAAGAGACCCAGTACTTC.

V usage is TRBV5-5 and J usage is TRBJ2-7, with 8 bases lining up with TRBD1. Germline V CDR1 and CDR2: SGHKS, YYEKEE (reference sequence). The CDR3 runs to 15 residues. The V segment lost 2 bases and the J segment 2 bases; nucleotides outside the gene matches: 6. The DNA for the CDR3 is TGTGCCAGCAGCTTAACGGGACAGGCAACCTACGAGCAGTACTTC. Its protein is CASSLTGQATYEQYF. Combining the CDR3 with reference TRBV5-5 and TRBJ2-7 gives the whole variable domain DAGVTQSPTHLIKTRGQQVTLRCSPISGHKSVSWYQQVLGQGPQFIFQYYEKEERGRGNFPDRFSARQFPNYSSELNVNALLLGDSALYLCASSLTGQATYEQYFGPGTRLTVT.

This sequence joins TRBV7-9 and TRBJ2-3; 9 bases agree with TRBD1. The CDR3 is 14 amino acids. V lost 5 bases, J lost 4 bases, and 4 bases stayed unmatched. CDR1 is SEHNR, CDR2 FQNEAQ, per germline (reference sequence). The CDR3 DNA reads as TGTGCCAGCAGCCGTACAGGGGGCGCAGATACGCAGTATTTT. It encodes CASSRTGGADTQYF.

The chain carries TRBV19 and TRBJ1-5; D is ambiguous. Germline lookup yields CDR1 LNHDA and CDR2 SQIVND (reference sequence). This CDR3 contains 13 residues. Trimming took 7 bases from V and 0 from J, leaving 7 bases between them. The CDR3 sequence: CASKLGSNQPQHF. The DNA of the CDR3 is TGTGCCAGTAAGCTTGGTAGCAATCAGCCCCAGCATTTT.